This T cell receptor beta chain was sequenced during a study of blood T cell repertoires in COVID-19. The assay was immunoSEQ multiplex PCR, and TCRdb's table has in-frame clones only and misses some. Altogether nearly 95,000 clones are present, around four fifths being singletons, with the ten largest covering roughly 15%. The sample consisted of peripheral blood. The source is a human donor in a cohort sampled during active COVID-19.

The chain's CDR3 is CAWSLGGSAYEQYF. The CDR3 DNA follows: TGTGCCTGGAGTCTCGGGGGGAGCGCCTACGAGCAGTACTTC. V is TRBV30 and J is TRBJ2-7; the match to TRBD2 covers 7 bases. The junction had 6 bases not matched to a gene; V was cut back by 2 bases and J by 2 bases. Germline V gene data show CDR1 as GTSNPN and CDR2 as SVGIG (reference sequence). The CDR3 sequence is 14 residues long. Full variable domain (remainder filled in from reference TRBV30 and TRBJ2-7): SQTIHQWPATLVQPVGSPLSLECTVEGTSNPNLYWYRQAAGRGLQLLFYSVGIGQISSEVPQNLSASRPQDRQFILSSKKLLLSDSGFYLCAWSLGGSAYEQYFGPGTRLTVT.